This TCR beta chain was profiled in a study of metastatic and nonmetastatic thyroid tumors. TCRdb used MiXCR to call clones anew from the PCR reads. This table holds some 40,000 clones, approximately 20% found once. This CDR3 spans 18 amino acids. Looked up from germline, CDR1 is LGHDT and CDR2 is YNNKEL (reference sequence). With 0 bases clipped from V and 6 bases from J, the junction kept 8 bases outside the gene matches. Patients were all untreated before their thyroid surgery. The sample holds many counts of this clone. The V and J genes are TRBV3-1 and TRBJ1-6; the match to TRBD1 covers 10 bases. The sequenced material came from blood. This clonotype was sampled from a female donor with papillary thyroid cancer or a benign thyroid nodule (not recorded which). Some clones in this sample may be carry-over from other donors' samples. The CDR3: CASSQDRTGGGFNSPLHF. CDR3 bases: TGTGCCAGCAGCCAAGATAGGACAGGGGGAGGGTTTAATTCACCCCTCCACTTT.